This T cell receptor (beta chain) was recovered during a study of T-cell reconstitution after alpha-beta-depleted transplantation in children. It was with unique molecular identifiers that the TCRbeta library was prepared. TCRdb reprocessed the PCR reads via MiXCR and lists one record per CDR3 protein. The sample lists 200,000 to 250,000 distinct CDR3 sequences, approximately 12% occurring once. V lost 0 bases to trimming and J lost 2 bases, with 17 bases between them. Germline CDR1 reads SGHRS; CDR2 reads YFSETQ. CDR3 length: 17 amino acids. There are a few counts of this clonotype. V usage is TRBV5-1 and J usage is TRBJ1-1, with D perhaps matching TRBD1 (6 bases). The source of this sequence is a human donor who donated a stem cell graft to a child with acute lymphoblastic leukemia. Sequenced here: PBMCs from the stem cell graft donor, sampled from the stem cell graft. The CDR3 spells CASSLEGGGVINTEAFF. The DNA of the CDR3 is TGCGCCAGCAGCTTGGAGGGGGGTGGGGTTATCAACACTGAAGCTTTCTTT.